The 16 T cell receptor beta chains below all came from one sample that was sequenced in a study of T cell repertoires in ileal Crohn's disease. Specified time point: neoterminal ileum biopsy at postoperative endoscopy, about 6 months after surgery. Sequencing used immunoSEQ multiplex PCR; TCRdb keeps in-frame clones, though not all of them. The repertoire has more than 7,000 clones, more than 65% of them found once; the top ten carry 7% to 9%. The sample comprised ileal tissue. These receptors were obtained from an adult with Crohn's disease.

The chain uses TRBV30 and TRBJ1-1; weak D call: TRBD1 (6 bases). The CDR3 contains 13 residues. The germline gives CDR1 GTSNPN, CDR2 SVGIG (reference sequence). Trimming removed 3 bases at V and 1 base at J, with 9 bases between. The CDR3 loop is CAWRDSGNTEAFF. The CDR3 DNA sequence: TGTGCCTGGAGGGACAGTGGGAACACTGAAGCTTTCTTT.

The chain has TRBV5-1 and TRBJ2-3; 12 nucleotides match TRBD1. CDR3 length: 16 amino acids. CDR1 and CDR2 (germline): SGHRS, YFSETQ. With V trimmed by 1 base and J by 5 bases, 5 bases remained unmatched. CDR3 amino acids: CASSLIGTGGRDTQYF. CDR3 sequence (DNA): TGCGCCAGCAGCTTGATCGGGACAGGGGGCAGAGATACGCAGTATTTT.

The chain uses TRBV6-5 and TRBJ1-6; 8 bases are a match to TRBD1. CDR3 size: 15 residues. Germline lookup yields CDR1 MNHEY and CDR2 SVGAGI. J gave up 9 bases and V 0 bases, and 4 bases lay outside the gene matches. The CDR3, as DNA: TGTGCCAGCAGTTACTCACAGGGGGTTTCTTCACCCCTCCACTTT. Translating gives CASSYSQGVSSPLHF.

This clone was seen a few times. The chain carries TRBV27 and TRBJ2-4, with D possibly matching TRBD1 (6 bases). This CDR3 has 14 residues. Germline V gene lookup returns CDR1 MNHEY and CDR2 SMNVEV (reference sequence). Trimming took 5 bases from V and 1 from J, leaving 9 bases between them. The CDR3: CASSVQGAKNIQYF. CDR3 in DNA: TGTGCCAGCAGTGTGCAGGGGGCCAAAAACATTCAGTACTTC.

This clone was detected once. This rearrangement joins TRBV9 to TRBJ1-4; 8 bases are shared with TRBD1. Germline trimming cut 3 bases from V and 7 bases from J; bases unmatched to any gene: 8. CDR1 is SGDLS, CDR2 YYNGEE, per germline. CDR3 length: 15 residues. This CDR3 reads CASSEGTGRVEKLFF. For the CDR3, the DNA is TGTGCCAGCAGCGAGGGGACAGGCCGAGTTGAAAAACTGTTTTTT.

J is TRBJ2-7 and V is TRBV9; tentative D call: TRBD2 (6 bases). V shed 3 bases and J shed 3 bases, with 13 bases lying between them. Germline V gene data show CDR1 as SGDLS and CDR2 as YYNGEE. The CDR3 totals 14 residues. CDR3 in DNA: TGTGCCAGCAGCGCGGGGGACGGACTCTACGAGCAGTACTTC. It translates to CASSAGDGLYEQYF.

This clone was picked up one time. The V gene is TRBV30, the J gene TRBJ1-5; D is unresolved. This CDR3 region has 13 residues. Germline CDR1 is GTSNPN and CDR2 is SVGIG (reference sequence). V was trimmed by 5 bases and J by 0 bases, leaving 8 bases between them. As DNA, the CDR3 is TGTGCCTGGGCGGCAGATAGCAATCAGCCCCAGCATTTT. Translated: CAWAADSNQPQHF.

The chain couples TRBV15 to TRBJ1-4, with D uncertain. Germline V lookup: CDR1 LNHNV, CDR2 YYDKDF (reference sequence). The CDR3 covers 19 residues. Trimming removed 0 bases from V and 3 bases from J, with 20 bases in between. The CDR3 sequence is CATSRDPLRRGESNEKLFF. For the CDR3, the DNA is TGTGCCACCAGCAGAGACCCGCTCAGACGGGGAGAGTCTAATGAAAAACTGTTTTTT.

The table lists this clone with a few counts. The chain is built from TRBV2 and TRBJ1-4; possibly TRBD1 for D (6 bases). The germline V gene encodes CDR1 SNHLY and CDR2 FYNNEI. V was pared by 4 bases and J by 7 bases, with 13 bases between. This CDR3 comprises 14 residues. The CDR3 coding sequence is TGTGCCAGCAGTGGAACAGGGTTGGGTGAAAAACTGTTTTTT. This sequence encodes CASSGTGLGEKLFF.

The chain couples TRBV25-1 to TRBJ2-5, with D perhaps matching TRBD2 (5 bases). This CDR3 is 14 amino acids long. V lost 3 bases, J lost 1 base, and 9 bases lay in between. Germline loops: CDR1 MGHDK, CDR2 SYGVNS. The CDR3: CASSEVAFQETQYF. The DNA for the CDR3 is TGTGCCAGCAGTGAGGTAGCGTTCCAAGAGACCCAGTACTTC.

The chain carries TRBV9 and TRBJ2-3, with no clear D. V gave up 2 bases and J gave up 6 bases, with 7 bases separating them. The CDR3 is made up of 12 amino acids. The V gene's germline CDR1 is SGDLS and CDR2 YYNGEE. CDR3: CASSVAVDTQYF. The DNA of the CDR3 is TGTGCCAGCAGCGTCGCGGTGGATACGCAGTATTTT.

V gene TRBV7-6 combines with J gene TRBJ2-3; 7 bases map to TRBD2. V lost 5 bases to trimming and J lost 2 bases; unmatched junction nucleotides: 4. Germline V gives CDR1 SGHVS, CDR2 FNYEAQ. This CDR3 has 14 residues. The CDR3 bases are TGTGCCAGCAGCGTGAGCGGGGACACAGATACGCAGTATTTT. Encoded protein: CASSVSGDTDTQYF.

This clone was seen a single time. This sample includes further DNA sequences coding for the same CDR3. CDR3 residues: CASSEAGGSYQPQHF. Written as DNA, the CDR3 is TGTGCCAGCAGTGAAGCGGGGGGGTCTTATCAGCCCCAGCATTTT. The chain recombines TRBV6-1 with TRBJ1-5; tentative D call: TRBD1 (5 bases). The CDR3 is 15 residues long. CDR1 and CDR2 (germline): MNHNS, SASEGT. Deletions cut 0 bases from V and 5 bases from J, with 11 bases between.

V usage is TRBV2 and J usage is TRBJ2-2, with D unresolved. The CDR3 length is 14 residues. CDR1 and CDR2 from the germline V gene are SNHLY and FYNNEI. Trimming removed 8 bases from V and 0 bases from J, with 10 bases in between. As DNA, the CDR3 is TGTGCCAGCGATCGGGTTACGAACACCGGGGAGCTGTTTTTT. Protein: CASDRVTNTGELFF.

As DNA, the CDR3 is TGTGCCAGCAGCTTGAGACAGTTTAATCAGCCCCAGCATTTT. Protein product: CASSLRQFNQPQHF. The chain carries TRBV5-6 and TRBJ1-5, with D maybe TRBD1 (5 bases). This CDR3 contains 14 residues. Between the trimmed V and J ends, which lost 1 base and 4 bases, there was a span of 9 bases. Germline V lookup: CDR1 SGHDT, CDR2 YYEEEE.

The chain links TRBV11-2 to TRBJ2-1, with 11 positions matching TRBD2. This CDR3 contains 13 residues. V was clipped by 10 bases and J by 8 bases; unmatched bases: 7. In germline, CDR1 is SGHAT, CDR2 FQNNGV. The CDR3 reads CATTSGSGDEQFF. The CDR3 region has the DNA TGTGCCACCACTAGCGGGAGTGGGGATGAGCAGTTCTTC.